The clone carrying this T cell receptor (beta chain) was recorded a few times. Its antigen is as yet unknown. These data belong to a study of beta chain features in type 1 diabetes. Study-wide findings and caveats: For Type 1 diabetes patients, all four CD4+ subsets carried TCRB CDR3s that were moderately but significantly shorter.

The germline CDR1 and CDR2 sequences are KGHSH and LQKENI. V was trimmed by 3 bases and J by 6 bases, leaving 15 bases between them. This CDR3 comprises 14 residues. The authors reverse transcribed all of the isolated RNA, so sequencing captured expressed TCRB transcripts. Sequenced by immunoSEQ multiplex PCR; TCRdb stores in-frame clones only, minus some. The table lists 900,000 or so clones, roughly a sixth of them singletons. This TCR came from a woman aged 18-29 years in good health. The rearrangement joins TRBV18 to TRBJ2-7; D possibly matches TRBD1 or TRBD2 (5 bases each). Sequenced sample: naive CD4+ T cells from blood. In DNA form, the CDR3 reads TGTGCCAGCTCACCTGTTGGGGGTTCGGGCGAGCAGTACTTC. Protein: CASSPVGGSGEQYF. Filled out from reference TRBV18 and TRBJ2-7, the complete variable domain reads NAGVMQNPRHLVRRRGQEARLRCSPMKGHSHVYWYRQLPEEGLKFMVYLQKENIIDESGMPKERFSAEFPKEGPSILRIQQVVRGDSAAYFCASSPVGGSGEQYFGPGTRLTVT.